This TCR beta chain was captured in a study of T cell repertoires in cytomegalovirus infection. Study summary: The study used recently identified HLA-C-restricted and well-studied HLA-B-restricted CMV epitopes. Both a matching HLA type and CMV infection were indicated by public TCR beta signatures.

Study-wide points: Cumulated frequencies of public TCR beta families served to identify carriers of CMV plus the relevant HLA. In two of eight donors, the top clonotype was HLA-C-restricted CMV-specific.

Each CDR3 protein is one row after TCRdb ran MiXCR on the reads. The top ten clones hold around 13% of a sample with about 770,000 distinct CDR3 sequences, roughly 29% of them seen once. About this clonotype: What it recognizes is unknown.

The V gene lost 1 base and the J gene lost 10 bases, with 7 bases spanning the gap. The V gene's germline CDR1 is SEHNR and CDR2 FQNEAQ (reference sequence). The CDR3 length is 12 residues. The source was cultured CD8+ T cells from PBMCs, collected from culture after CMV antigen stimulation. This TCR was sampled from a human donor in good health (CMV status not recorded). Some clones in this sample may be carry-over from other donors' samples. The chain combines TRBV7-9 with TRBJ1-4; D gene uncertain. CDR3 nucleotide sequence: TGTGCCAGCAGCTTAGGAGACATAAAACTGTTTTTT. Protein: CASSLGDIKLFF.